This T cell receptor beta chain originates from a study of T cells in Graves' hyperthyroidism and ophthalmopathy. This clonotype was detected many times. Its matching antigen is unknown. The investigators amplified TCR beta CDR3 regions from RNA transcripts. The HTBI primer set was used in a first-round RT-PCR of the TCR CDR3. TCRdb called the multiplex PCR reads again in MiXCR, with one record for every CDR3 protein. The sample records a few hundred thousand distinct CDR3 sequences, roughly an eighth being singletons. Patients aged 18 to 65 had newly diagnosed hyperthyroidism of under 2 months' duration. Patients were excluded because of uncontrolled infection, other autoimmune disease, pregnancy or lactation. On the basis of clinical symptoms, serum thyroxine and TRAb, thyroid ultrasound and orbital computed tomography, diagnoses were made. Trimming at V came to 5 bases and at J to 7 bases, leaving 3 bases not matched to a gene. From germline, CDR1 is SGHRS and CDR2 YFSETQ. The CDR3 has 13 amino acids.

Study-wide points: Blood shared most expanded thyroid clonotypes above 0.001.

The TCR originated in a woman aged 18 to 35 with Graves' hyperthyroidism. The source material was blood. V gene TRBV5-1 combines with J gene TRBJ2-4; 10 positions match TRBD2. The DNA for the CDR3 is TGCGCCAGCAGAGGAGCGGGAGGGAACATTCAGTACTTC. Protein product: CASRGAGGNIQYF.